The clone carrying this T cell receptor beta chain was seen many times. Its antigen is as yet unknown. Profiling relied on immunoSEQ multiplex PCR, and the TCRdb table lists in-frame clones only, not all of them. The sample carries roughly 150,000 clones, about 86% recorded once. Among the 100 to 150 subjects of the validation cohort, separate from the roughly 670-subject first cohort, were the donors. This specimen comes from a study of cytomegalovirus exposure and HLA in healthy donors. On the study more broadly: Later analysis reported that the roughly 110 validation repertoires shared the platform of the roughly 630 first-cohort repertoires.

Study findings and constraints: In the 95 to 150 validation repertoires, more than 85% of cluster scores exceeded 0, per a later analysis. Rare TCR sequences predominated, though certain public TCRs were found in many donors.

The clonotype originates from a woman between 18 and 29 years old in good health and CMV-seronegative. The sequenced sample was PBMCs.

The CDR3 spells CASLPTGGRMETQYF. The CDR3 DNA reads as TGTGCCAGTCTTCCAACAGGGGGTCGAATGGAGACCCAGTACTTC. V usage is TRBV7-9 and J usage is TRBJ2-5; 8 bases match TRBD1. Germline-derived CDR1 and CDR2 are SEHNR and FQNEAQ (reference sequence). V lost 9 bases and J lost 5; bases outside the gene matches: 14. This CDR3 comprises 15 residues.